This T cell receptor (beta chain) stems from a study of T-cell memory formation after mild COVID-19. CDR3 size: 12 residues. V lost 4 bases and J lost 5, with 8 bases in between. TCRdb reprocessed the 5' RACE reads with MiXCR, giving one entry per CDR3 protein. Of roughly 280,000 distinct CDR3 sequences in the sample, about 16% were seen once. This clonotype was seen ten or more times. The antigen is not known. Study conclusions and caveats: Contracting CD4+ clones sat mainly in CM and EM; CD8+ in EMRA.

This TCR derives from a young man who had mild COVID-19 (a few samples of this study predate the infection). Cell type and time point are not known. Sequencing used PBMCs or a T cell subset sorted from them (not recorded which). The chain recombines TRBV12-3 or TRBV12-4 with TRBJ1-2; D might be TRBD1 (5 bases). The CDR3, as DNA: TGTGCCAGCAGTTCGGAGGGGTATGGCTACACCTTC. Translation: CASSSEGYGYTF.